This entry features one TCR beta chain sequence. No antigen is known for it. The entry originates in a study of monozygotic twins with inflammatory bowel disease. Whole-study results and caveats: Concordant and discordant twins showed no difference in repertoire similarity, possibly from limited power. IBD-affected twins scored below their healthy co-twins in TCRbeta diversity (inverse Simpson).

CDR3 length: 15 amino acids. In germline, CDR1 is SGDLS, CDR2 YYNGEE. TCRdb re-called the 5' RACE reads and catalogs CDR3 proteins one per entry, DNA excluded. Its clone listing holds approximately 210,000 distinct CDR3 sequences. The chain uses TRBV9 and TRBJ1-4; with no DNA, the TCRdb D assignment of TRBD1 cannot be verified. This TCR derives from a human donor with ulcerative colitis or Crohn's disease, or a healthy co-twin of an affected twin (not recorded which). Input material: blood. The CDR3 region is CASSGDTGFGEKLFF.